The 28 T cell receptor beta chains below all came from one sample that was sequenced in a study of shared T cell receptors in the human thymus. Profiled with immunoSEQ multiplex PCR; TCRdb holds only in-frame clones, not every one. The data show some 660,000 clones, roughly 86% seen once. These data also formed part of another study, on human thymus T cells.

The specimen sequenced was thymocytes. Source of these receptors: a boy under two years old with a congenital heart defect.

The genes are TRBV12-5 and TRBJ2-7; 9 nucleotides agree with TRBD2. There are 16 residues in the CDR3. The V segment lost 4 bases and the J segment 3 bases; nucleotides outside the gene matches: 10. Germline-derived CDR1 and CDR2 are LGHNT and FRNRAP. The CDR3 DNA sequence: TGTGCTAGTGGTTCCCCCTCGGGACTAGCCTTCTACGAGCAGTACTTC. Translating it yields CASGSPSGLAFYEQYF.

The V and J genes are TRBV19 and TRBJ2-2; maybe TRBD1 (5 bases). CDR3 length: 16 residues. Trimming removed 6 bases from V and 4 bases from J, with 18 bases in between. The germline gives CDR1 LNHDA, CDR2 SQIVND (reference sequence). CDR3 nucleotides: TGTGCCAGTAGATTCCTTCGCACAGGCACCACCGGGGAGCTGTTTTTT. It codes for CASRFLRTGTTGELFF.

The chain is built from TRBV19 and TRBJ1-2; D possibly corresponds to TRBD1 (6 bases). Germline-derived CDR1 and CDR2 are LNHDA and SQIVND (reference sequence). Trimming removed 4 bases from V and 4 bases from J, with 10 bases in between. The CDR3 covers 13 residues. The CDR3, as DNA: TGTGCCAGTAGTACGGACAGATCCTATGGCTACACCTTC. Residues: CASSTDRSYGYTF.

The chain carries TRBV6-5 and TRBJ1-2; the match to TRBD1 covers 7 bases. Germline V gene data show CDR1 as MNHEY and CDR2 as SVGAGI. This CDR3 has 15 residues. The junction had 11 bases not matched to a gene; V was cut back by 6 bases and J by 4 bases. The CDR3 nucleotides read TGTGCCAGCAGGAACTCATCCAGGGGGGTCTATGGCTACACCTTC. Its protein product is CASRNSSRGVYGYTF.

The V call is TRBV27, the J call TRBJ2-7, with TRBD2 matching 14 bases. The CDR3 length is 16 residues. The V and J ends lost 4 bases and 5 bases, in that order; junction bases with no gene match: 7. The germline V gene encodes CDR1 MNHEY and CDR2 SMNVEV (reference sequence). The CDR3 is CASSSLRLAGGHEQYF. The CDR3 DNA sequence: TGTGCCAGCAGTTCCCTCAGACTAGCGGGAGGGCACGAGCAGTACTTC.

CDR3 nucleotides: TGCAGCGTTGACCCGGGAGGGGCTAAGAGAGCTTTCTTT. This codes for CSVDPGGAKRAFF. The chain uses TRBV29-1 and TRBJ1-1; maybe TRBD1 (5 bases). The CDR3 length is 13 residues. Germline CDR1 reads SQVTM; CDR2 reads ANQGSEA. Trimming removed 3 bases from V and 10 bases from J, with 18 bases in between.

The V call is TRBV15, the J call TRBJ2-7, with D maybe TRBD2 (5 bases). Looked up from germline, CDR1 is LNHNV and CDR2 is YYDKDF (reference sequence). CDR3 length equals 14 residues. V was cut by 2 bases and J by 3 bases, with 11 bases left in between. CDR3 sequence reads: CATSRRRAGYEQYF. In DNA, the CDR3 is TGTGCCACCAGCAGACGCCGCGCGGGCTACGAGCAGTACTTC.

CDR3 sequence: CASSLWATDTQYF. Written as DNA, the CDR3 is TGTGCCAGCAGCTTATGGGCCACAGATACGCAGTATTTT. The chain joins TRBV7-9 to TRBJ2-3; D is uncertain. The CDR3 consists of 13 residues. With 2 bases removed from V and 2 bases from J, the gap between germline ends came to 5 bases. Germline CDR1 and CDR2: SEHNR and FQNEAQ (reference sequence).

The CDR3, as DNA: TGTGCCACCAGCAGAGATACCACATATGAGCAGTTCTTC. It specifies CATSRDTTYEQFF. V usage is TRBV15 and J usage is TRBJ2-1; unclear D gene. Germline V gene data show CDR1 as LNHNV and CDR2 as YYDKDF (reference sequence). V dropped 0 bases and J dropped 8 bases, with 8 bases sitting between them. CDR3 size: 13 residues.

This clone was seen only a few times. The J gene is TRBJ2-3, the V gene TRBV6-6; 10 nucleotides align to TRBD2. The CDR3 spans 15 residues. Germline V gene data show CDR1 as MNHNY and CDR2 as SVGAGI (reference sequence). J lost 0 bases, V lost 4 bases, and 1 base had no gene match. The CDR3 DNA is TGTGCCAGCAGTTGGACTAGCGGAAGCACAGATACGCAGTATTTT. It is translated as CASSWTSGSTDTQYF.

This clone was picked up one time. The chain is built from TRBV6-6 and TRBJ2-5; D is unresolved. The DNA end lines up better with TRBJ2-7; the J call may be wrong. The CDR3 extends over 12 amino acids. Germline CDR1 reads MNHNY; CDR2 reads SVGAGI (reference sequence). CDR3 sequence (DNA): TGTGCCAGCAGCCCTATTGATCACGAGCAGTACTTC. Encoded protein: CASSPIDHEQYF.

J is TRBJ1-5 and V is TRBV28; 8 nucleotides line up with TRBD1. V was clipped by 5 bases and J by 6 bases; unmatched bases: 12. Germline CDR1 reads MDHEN; CDR2 reads SYDVKM. The CDR3 sequence is 16 residues long. The CDR3 region is CASSASDRGRGQPQHF. The DNA for the CDR3 is TGTGCCAGCAGTGCTAGTGACAGGGGTCGGGGTCAGCCCCAGCATTTT. The whole variable domain, filled in from reference TRBV28 and TRBJ1-5, reads DVKVTQSSRYLVKRTGEKVFLECVQDMDHENMFWYRQDPGLGLRLIYFSYDVKMKEKGDIPEGYSVSREKKERFSLILESASTNQTSMYLCASSASDRGRGQPQHFGDGTRLSIL.

Of note for this clone: Other DNA sequences in this specimen translate into the identical CDR3. The chain employs TRBV7-9 and TRBJ2-7; possibly TRBD1 for D (5 bases). The CDR3 contains 12 residues. Trimming cost V 1 base and J 6 bases, with 7 bases left between them. Germline-derived CDR1 and CDR2 are SEHNR and FQNEAQ (reference sequence). The DNA of the CDR3 is TGTGCCAGCAGCTTAGGGGGCGGCGAGCAGTACTTC. Amino acid sequence: CASSLGGGEQYF.

This chain uses TRBV14 with TRBJ2-5; 8 bases fit TRBD1. Germline loops: CDR1 SGHDN, CDR2 FVKESK. This CDR3 region has 14 residues. Losses at the gene ends were 4 bases for V and 4 bases for J; bases not matched to a gene: 5. The CDR3: CASSRQTGVETQYF. As DNA, the CDR3 is TGTGCCAGCAGCCGACAGACAGGGGTAGAGACCCAGTACTTC.

The chain couples TRBV28 to TRBJ2-7; TRBD1 matches at 8 bases. The CDR3 runs 15 residues. After removal of 8 bases from V and 3 bases from J, the junction contained 12 bases not matched to a gene. Germline assignment: CDR1 MDHEN and CDR2 SYDVKM. The DNA of the CDR3 is TGTGCCAGCGCTAGGACAGGGCGAAGACGCTACGAGCAGTACTTC. Protein: CASARTGRRRYEQYF. Filled out from reference TRBV28 and TRBJ2-7, the complete variable domain reads DVKVTQSSRYLVKRTGEKVFLECVQDMDHENMFWYRQDPGLGLRLIYFSYDVKMKEKGDIPEGYSVSREKKERFSLILESASTNQTSMYLCASARTGRRRYEQYFGPGTRLTVT.

This sequence joins TRBV18 and TRBJ1-3, with D possibly being TRBD1 (5 bases). Germline V CDR1 and CDR2: KGHSH, LQKENI. Trimming stripped 2 bases from V and 5 bases from J, with 16 bases between. The CDR3 is 16 residues long. CDR3 amino acids: CASSPIRGDLRNTIYF. The CDR3 DNA reads TGTGCCAGCTCACCAATCAGAGGGGACTTAAGAAACACCATATATTTT.

V and J are TRBV10-3 and TRBJ1-1; 7 nucleotides align to TRBD1. The CDR3 extends over 12 amino acids. V trimming: 6 bases; J trimming: 4 bases; junction bases outside the gene matches: 2. Germline loops: CDR1 ENHRY, CDR2 SYGVKD. The DNA for the CDR3 is TGTGCCATCAGGACAGGGTTCACTGAAGCTTTCTTT. Encoded protein: CAIRTGFTEAFF.

V and J are TRBV29-1 and TRBJ2-3; 14 nucleotides line up with TRBD2. V lost 7 bases and J lost 3; bases outside the gene matches: 9. The CDR3 loop spans 16 amino acids. Germline V gene data show CDR1 as SQVTM and CDR2 as ANQGSEA. CDR3 loop: CSAGTSGSWTTDTQYF. CDR3 in DNA: TGCAGCGCCGGGACTAGCGGGAGTTGGACTACAGATACGCAGTATTTT.

V and J are TRBV27 and TRBJ1-4; D possibly corresponds to TRBD1 (5 bases). Germline V CDR1 and CDR2: MNHEY, SMNVEV (reference sequence). This CDR3 has 16 residues. V was pared by 6 bases and J by 8 bases, with 22 bases between. CDR3 sequence reads: CASSPTNSGGWEKLFF. For the CDR3, the DNA is TGTGCCAGCAGCCCCACCAACTCCGGGGGTTGGGAAAAACTGTTTTTT.

The chain couples TRBV5-6 to TRBJ2-1; 7 bases line up with TRBD1. V lost 0 bases to trimming and J lost 7 bases; unmatched junction nucleotides: 7. Germline CDR1 and CDR2: SGHDT and YYEEEE. The CDR3 covers 15 residues. The CDR3 protein is CASSLGQGETNEQFF. The DNA of the CDR3 is TGTGCCAGCAGCTTGGGGCAGGGGGAAACAAATGAGCAGTTCTTC.

The genes are TRBV28 and TRBJ1-4; no clear D. This CDR3 has 17 residues. Per the germline V gene, CDR1 is MDHEN and CDR2 is SYDVKM. Deletions cut 6 bases from V and 3 bases from J, with 20 bases between. The CDR3 DNA reads TGTGCCAGCAGCCACCCGAGTGGTTCCGGTCCTAATGAAAAACTGTTTTTT. Translating it yields CASSHPSGSGPNEKLFF.

The genes are TRBV4-1 and TRBJ2-3; 7 bases fit TRBD2. V was pared by 1 base and J by 2 bases, with 9 bases of the junction left unmatched. The CDR3 length is 17 residues. Germline-derived CDR1 and CDR2 are MGHRA and YSYEKL. In DNA form, the CDR3 reads TGCGCCAGCAGCCAAGTTCCAGCGGGGTCACCCACAGATACGCAGTATTTT. Translating gives CASSQVPAGSPTDTQYF.

The chain uses TRBV29-1 and TRBJ1-1; the D is unclear. V gave up 0 bases and J gave up 5 bases, with 13 bases separating them. This CDR3 has 14 amino acids. The germline V gene encodes CDR1 SQVTM and CDR2 ANQGSEA. For the CDR3, the DNA is TGCAGCGTTGAAGACGGGATTGGGGTGACTGAAGCTTTCTTT. The encoded protein is CSVEDGIGVTEAFF.

The V call is TRBV25-1, the J call TRBJ1-1; possibly TRBD1 for D (5 bases). This CDR3 spans 17 amino acids. CDR1 and CDR2 from the germline V gene are MGHDK and SYGVNS. Trimming shortened V by 2 bases and J by 1 base, and 17 bases separated the two germline ends. The CDR3 is CASSEMTSRVRNTEAFF. CDR3 nucleotide sequence: TGTGCCAGCAGTGAAATGACGTCCAGGGTGCGGAACACTGAAGCTTTCTTT. The variable domain in full, completed from reference TRBV25-1 and TRBJ1-1, reads EADIYQTPRYLVIGTGKKITLECSQTMGHDKMYWYQQDPGMELHLIHYSYGVNSTEKGDLSSESTVSRIRTEHFPLTLESARPSHTSQYLCASSEMTSRVRNTEAFFGQGTRLTVV.

V and J are TRBV27 and TRBJ1-1; D possibly corresponds to TRBD1 (6 bases). The germline V gene encodes CDR1 MNHEY and CDR2 SMNVEV (reference sequence). The CDR3 loop spans 16 amino acids. The germline V and J ends were trimmed by 4 bases and 1 base, with 16 bases remaining between them. The CDR3 DNA reads as TGTGCCAGCAGTTCAGTGAGGGTAGGGGGGAACACTGAAGCTTTCTTT. Amino acid sequence: CASSSVRVGGNTEAFF.

V is TRBV11-2 and J is TRBJ2-1; TRBD2 might be the D (6 bases). V was pared by 1 base and J by 1 base, with 11 bases between. CDR1 is SGHAT and CDR2 is FQNNGV in the germline V gene. The length of the CDR3 is 16 residues. The CDR3 protein is CASSLAMGGSYNEQFF. CDR3 DNA: TGTGCCAGCAGCTTAGCTATGGGGGGATCCTACAATGAGCAGTTCTTC.

The chain links TRBV5-4 to TRBJ2-5; possibly TRBD2 for D (7 bases). The CDR3 runs 14 residues. V was clipped by 2 bases and J by 5 bases, with 13 bases between them. CDR1 is SGHNT and CDR2 is YYREEE in the germline V gene (reference sequence). CDR3 in amino acids: CASSLGLGGETQYF. For the CDR3, the DNA is TGTGCCAGCAGCTTAGGACTAGGGGGGGAGACCCAGTACTTC.

This chain joins TRBV28 and TRBJ1-2, with a weak D call TRBD1 (5 bases). V lost 2 bases, J lost 7 bases, and 11 bases lay in between. The CDR3 is 13 amino acids. CDR1 MDHEN and CDR2 SYDVKM come from the germline V gene. CDR3 sequence: CASSLEGHSGYTF. The CDR3, as DNA: TGTGCCAGCAGTTTAGAAGGACATTCTGGCTACACCTTC.